These 28 T cell receptor beta chains were sequenced from one sample in a study of shared clonotypes between healthy human individuals. Assay: immunoSEQ multiplex PCR; the TCRdb copy retains only in-frame clones and omits some. The sample holds 2 million to 2.5 million clones, 80% to 95% seen once. The material sequenced was naive CD4+ T cells from PBMCs. Subset noted: CD45RA+ positively selected. Every receptor here comes from a young man in good health. Some clones in this sample may be carry-over from other donors' samples.

The CDR3 protein is CASSGEVGSYGYTF. The DNA of the CDR3 is TGTGCCAGCAGCGGGGAGGTGGGCAGCTATGGCTACACCTTC. The chain has TRBV5-4 and TRBJ1-2; D is ambiguous. The CDR3 runs to 14 residues. Germline CDR1 SGHNT, CDR2 YYREEE (reference sequence). V shed 4 bases and J shed 4 bases, with 14 bases lying between them.

DNA of the CDR3: TGTGCCAGCAGCTCCCGGGGCGGGAGCACAGATACGCAGTATTTT. Amino acid sequence: CASSSRGGSTDTQYF. The V and J genes are TRBV7-9 and TRBJ2-3, with D perhaps assigned TRBD1 or TRBD2 (5 bases each). Looked up from germline, CDR1 is SEHNR and CDR2 is FQNEAQ (reference sequence). The CDR3 has 15 residues. Trimming pared 4 bases from V and 0 bases from J, leaving 11 bases between. The variable domain in full, with the rest retrieved from reference TRBV7-9 and TRBJ2-3, is DTGVSQNPRHKITKRGQNVTFRCDPISEHNRLYWYRQTLGQGPEFLTYFQNEAQLEKSRLLSDRFSAERPKGSFSTLEIQRTEQGDSAMYLCASSSRGGSTDTQYFGPGTRLTVL.

The V and J genes are TRBV6-1 and TRBJ1-2, with a possible D match to TRBD1 (5 bases). Germline CDR1 MNHNS, CDR2 SASEGT. The length of the CDR3 is 13 residues. V dropped 5 bases and J dropped 4 bases, with 11 bases sitting between them. The CDR3 reads CASSWDARYGYTF. The CDR3 coding sequence is TGTGCCAGCAGTTGGGACGCCCGCTATGGCTACACCTTC.

V is TRBV28 and J is TRBJ1-5; D is uncertain. Per the germline V gene, CDR1 is MDHEN and CDR2 is SYDVKM. Deletions cut 3 bases from V and 0 bases from J, with 9 bases between. The CDR3 consists of 15 residues. In DNA form, the CDR3 reads TGTGCCAGCAGTTTTACCCTGTATAGCAATCAGCCCCAGCATTTT. As protein: CASSFTLYSNQPQHF.

This clone was picked up one time. The chain recombines TRBV7-9 with TRBJ2-5, with D possibly being TRBD2 (6 bases). The CDR3 consists of 15 residues. Germline CDR1 reads SEHNR; CDR2 reads FQNEAQ (reference sequence). The ends were cut back, 0 bases at V and 2 bases at J, with 10 bases in the middle. The DNA for the CDR3 is TGTGCCAGCAGCTTAGCGCCAGGGACTCAAGAGACCCAGTACTTC. Translating it yields CASSLAPGTQETQYF.

As for this clone: Other DNA sequences of this sample code for an identical CDR3. The chain has TRBV9 and TRBJ2-5, with D tentatively TRBD1 (5 bases). Trimming cost V 0 bases and J 1 base, with 10 bases left between them. Germline V gives CDR1 SGDLS, CDR2 YYNGEE. CDR3 length: 15 amino acids. The CDR3 protein is CASSVVGHSQETQYF. CDR3 sequence (DNA): TGTGCCAGCAGCGTAGTCGGACACTCCCAAGAGACCCAGTACTTC.

CDR3 nucleotide sequence: TGTGCCAGCTCACCAGAGCGCCCAGGGGCAGATACGCAGTATTTT. It translates to CASSPERPGADTQYF. The V and J genes are TRBV18 and TRBJ2-3; a weak D match, TRBD1 (6 bases). Germline CDR1 KGHSH, CDR2 LQKENI. This CDR3 spans 15 amino acids. V lost 2 bases and J 4 bases, leaving 13 bases between the germline ends.

The genes are TRBV7-3 and TRBJ1-4, with D possibly matching TRBD1 (5 bases). CDR3 length: 15 residues. V was trimmed by 5 bases and J by 7 bases, leaving 17 bases between them. From germline, CDR1 is SGHTA and CDR2 FQGTGA. CDR3 amino acids: CASSPTGGVGEKLFF. The CDR3 region has the DNA TGTGCCAGCAGCCCCACGGGGGGGGTAGGTGAAAAACTGTTTTTT.

The chain combines TRBV5-4 with TRBJ1-1; D is unresolved. This CDR3 has 14 amino acids. The germline gives CDR1 SGHNT, CDR2 YYREEE (reference sequence). The V and J ends lost 5 bases and 4 bases respectively, with 15 bases between them. CDR3 bases: TGTGCCAGCAGACTGGGTTCGGTGTTCACTGAAGCTTTCTTT. Translation: CASRLGSVFTEAFF.

CDR3 bases: TGTGCCAGCAGTGGAAACAGGGGGCTGGCTGAAGCTTTCTTT. This sequence encodes CASSGNRGLAEAFF. The chain carries TRBV27 and TRBJ1-1, with 9 bases aligning to TRBD1. J was trimmed by 6 bases and V by 5 bases; bases with no gene match: 7. This CDR3 contains 14 residues. CDR1 MNHEY and CDR2 SMNVEV come from the germline V gene (reference sequence).

The V call is TRBV28, the J call TRBJ1-2; possible D gene TRBD1, 5 bases. Trimming pared 7 bases from V and 0 bases from J, leaving 9 bases between. The germline V gene has CDR1 MDHEN and CDR2 SYDVKM. This CDR3 spans 13 amino acids. The CDR3 bases are TGTGCCAGCACGGGGCAGCCTAACTATGGCTACACCTTC. This encodes CASTGQPNYGYTF.

The gene calls are TRBV28 and TRBJ2-6; 9 positions match TRBD1. V dropped 6 bases and J dropped 2; count of bases not matched to a gene: 8. Germline V lookup: CDR1 MDHEN, CDR2 SYDVKM. The CDR3 length is 17 residues. DNA of the CDR3: TGTGCCAGCAGGGCCCGAACAGGGGGCACTGGGGCCAACGTCCTGACTTTC. This translates into CASRARTGGTGANVLTF.

The chain is built from TRBV18 and TRBJ2-3; 9 bases are a match to TRBD2. There are 16 residues in the CDR3. Trimming cost V 2 bases and J 6 bases; bases outside gene matches: 9. Germline loops: CDR1 KGHSH, CDR2 LQKENI. The CDR3 loop reads CASSPVGAGGPDTQYF. DNA of the CDR3: TGTGCCAGCTCACCAGTCGGAGCGGGAGGCCCCGATACGCAGTATTTT. The variable domain in full, with the rest retrieved from reference TRBV18 and TRBJ2-3, is NAGVMQNPRHLVRRRGQEARLRCSPMKGHSHVYWYRQLPEEGLKFMVYLQKENIIDESGMPKERFSAEFPKEGPSILRIQQVVRGDSAAYFCASSPVGAGGPDTQYFGPGTRLTVL.

This chain links TRBV27 with TRBJ2-7; D might be TRBD1 (5 bases). Germline CDR1 reads MNHEY; CDR2 reads SMNVEV (reference sequence). Trimming stripped 4 bases from V and 0 bases from J, with 7 bases between. The CDR3 extends over 13 amino acids. The CDR3: CASSSQVSYEQYF. CDR3 nucleotide sequence: TGTGCCAGCAGTTCACAGGTCTCCTACGAGCAGTACTTC.

The V gene is TRBV30, the J gene TRBJ1-6; D is unresolved. V lost 0 bases and J lost 2, with 8 bases in between. Germline CDR1 reads GTSNPN; CDR2 reads SVGIG (reference sequence). CDR3 length: 15 residues. CDR3 bases: TGTGCCTGGAGTGTAACCTGGGCCTATAATTCACCCCTCCACTTT. It encodes CAWSVTWAYNSPLHF.

The chain links TRBV7-8 to TRBJ2-1; tentatively, D is TRBD1 (5 bases). Trimming took off 5 bases at V and 4 bases at J, with 9 bases between the two ends. CDR3 length: 13 amino acids. Germline CDR1 is SGHVS and CDR2 is FQNEAQ. The CDR3 sequence is CASSQGLYNEQFF. CDR3 sequence (DNA): TGTGCCAGCAGCCAGGGTCTATACAATGAGCAGTTCTTC.

The rearrangement uses TRBV25-1 and TRBJ1-4; TRBD1 is a possible D gene (6 bases). The germline CDR1 and CDR2 sequences are MGHDK and SYGVNS. Trimming took off 4 bases at V and 4 bases at J, with 10 bases between the two ends. This CDR3 is built from 14 residues. The CDR3 is CASSVQGNNEKLFF. The CDR3 DNA follows: TGTGCCAGCAGTGTTCAGGGGAATAATGAAAAACTGTTTTTT.

CDR3 DNA: TGTGCCAGCAGTTTAGGGGGCGCGTATGGCTACAATGAGCAGTTCTTC. It encodes CASSLGGAYGYNEQFF. The chain has TRBV28 and TRBJ2-1; TRBD1 is a possible D gene (6 bases). V was shortened by 2 bases and J by 3 bases, with 14 bases between the two germline ends. This CDR3 contains 16 residues. Per germline, CDR1 MDHEN and CDR2 SYDVKM.

The CDR3, as DNA: TGTGCCAGCCGTTCCCCCGGACACCCAACTAATGAAAAACTGTTTTTT. This gives the protein CASRSPGHPTNEKLFF. The V and J genes are TRBV28 and TRBJ1-4; D might be TRBD1 (5 bases). The CDR3 runs 16 residues. V gave up 8 bases and J gave up 0 bases, with 16 bases separating them. Germline CDR1 MDHEN, CDR2 SYDVKM.

The rearrangement uses TRBV15 and TRBJ2-3; no clear D. The CDR3 is made up of 15 amino acids. The germline CDR1 and CDR2 sequences are LNHNV and YYDKDF (reference sequence). V dropped 0 bases and J dropped 4 bases, with 11 bases sitting between them. CDR3 region: CATSRERVRADTQYF. The CDR3 DNA reads TGTGCCACCAGCAGAGAGCGAGTTAGGGCAGATACGCAGTATTTT.

The V gene is TRBV7-9, the J gene TRBJ1-3, with 9 bases lining up with TRBD1. This CDR3 spans 15 amino acids. The junction had 6 bases not matched to a gene; V was cut back by 5 bases and J by 4 bases. Germline lookup yields CDR1 SEHNR and CDR2 FQNEAQ (reference sequence). CDR3 protein: CASSRTGTGGNTIYF. The CDR3 DNA reads as TGTGCCAGCAGCAGAACCGGGACAGGGGGAAACACCATATATTTT.

The chain recombines TRBV6-1 with TRBJ1-5; D gene unclear. CDR3 length: 16 residues. Trimming took 4 bases from V and 1 from J, leaving 14 bases between them. Per germline, CDR1 MNHNS and CDR2 SASEGT. This CDR3 reads CASSGQGPLSNQPQHF. The CDR3 nucleotides read TGTGCCAGCAGTGGACAAGGGCCTTTGAGCAATCAGCCCCAGCATTTT.

The chain carries TRBV6-6 and TRBJ2-3; 8 positions agree with TRBD2. Germline V CDR1 and CDR2: MNHNY, SVGAGI (reference sequence). The CDR3 runs to 16 residues. V shed 4 bases, J shed 5 bases, and the junction held 11 bases outside the gene matches. CDR3 residues: CASSSAPAGEGDTQYF. In DNA form, the CDR3 reads TGTGCCAGCAGTTCCGCCCCAGCGGGAGAGGGAGATACGCAGTATTTT.

The chain is built from TRBV10-3 and TRBJ2-3; 7 nucleotides agree with TRBD1. Unmatched junction bases numbered 9, after V lost 0 bases and J lost 0 bases. This CDR3 has 18 residues. Looked up from germline, CDR1 is ENHRY and CDR2 is SYGVKD. The CDR3 nucleotides are TGTGCCATCAGTGAGTCGGCCTTGGGACAGCCTAGCACAGATACGCAGTATTTT. This codes for CAISESALGQPSTDTQYF.

The chain employs TRBV27 and TRBJ2-5; D is undetermined. CDR3 length: 8 amino acids. CDR1 MNHEY and CDR2 SMNVEV come from the germline V gene (reference sequence). Trimming stripped 11 bases from V and 9 bases from J, with 7 bases between. The CDR3, as DNA: TGTGCCCGAAGGGCCCAGTACTTC. Residues: CARRAQYF.

The chain links TRBV28 to TRBJ1-4, with TRBD1 matching 10 bases. Germline CDR1 and CDR2: MDHEN and SYDVKM. This CDR3 is 20 amino acids long. Trimming at V came to 5 bases and at J to 0 bases, leaving 15 bases not matched to a gene. The CDR3 loop is CASSPPGTGANFATNEKLFF. The CDR3 nucleotides read TGTGCCAGCAGTCCCCCCGGGACAGGGGCCAATTTTGCAACTAATGAAAAACTGTTTTTT.

The V and J genes are TRBV19 and TRBJ1-2, with 9 positions matching TRBD1. Germline values: CDR1 LNHDA, CDR2 SQIVND (reference sequence). The CDR3 sequence is 15 residues long. Trimming cost V 6 bases and J 5 bases; bases outside gene matches: 10. The CDR3 nucleotides are TGTGCCAGTAGATCGGGACAGGGAGGTGTGTATGGCTACACCTTC. Translated, it gives CASRSGQGGVYGYTF. Full variable domain (missing parts from reference TRBV19 and TRBJ1-2): DGGITQSPKYLFRKEGQNVTLSCEQNLNHDAMYWYRQDPGQGLRLIYYSQIVNDFQKGDIAEGYSVSREKKESFPLTVTSAQKNPTAFYLCASRSGQGGVYGYTFGSGTRLTVV.

As concerns this clone: The same CDR3 also results from other DNA sequences found in this sample. This chain connects TRBV2 to TRBJ2-7, with 7 bases lining up with TRBD2. V was pared by 4 bases and J by 2 bases, with 2 bases of the junction left unmatched. This CDR3 region has 13 residues. Germline CDR1 reads SNHLY; CDR2 reads FYNNEI. This CDR3 reads CASSGAGAYEQYF. The CDR3 region has the DNA TGTGCCAGCAGTGGGGCGGGAGCCTACGAGCAGTACTTC.